A single sample is the source of the 12 T cell receptor beta chains below, sequenced in a study of cytomegalovirus exposure and HLA in healthy donors. PCR primers comprised 60 Vbeta and 13 Jbeta primers. The data were produced by immunoSEQ multiplex PCR, yet TCRdb's version contains in-frame clones alone and is incomplete. The sample carries 100,000 or so clones, approximately 70% recorded once. Sequencing input: PBMCs. These TCRs come from a man aged 25 to 40 in good health and CMV-seropositive.

The DNA for the CDR3 is TGTGCCAGCAGTGACTCACTAGCGGGGGGGCGAGATACGCAGTATTTT. Translating it yields CASSDSLAGGRDTQYF. This sequence joins TRBV6-4 and TRBJ2-3; 13 nucleotides line up with TRBD2. Trimming took 0 bases from V and 5 from J; bases not matched to a gene: 2. Germline lookup yields CDR1 MRHNA and CDR2 SNTAGT. The CDR3 loop spans 16 amino acids.

V usage is TRBV23-1 and J usage is TRBJ2-4, with D perhaps matching TRBD1 (7 bases). TRBV23-1 is an ORF for which the function is uncertain. The CDR3 is 18 amino acids. Trimming took off 3 bases at V and 0 bases at J, with 18 bases between the two ends. This CDR3 is CASSHFHNRGLAKNIQYF. CDR3 DNA: TGCGCCAGCAGTCATTTCCACAACAGGGGACTAGCCAAAAACATTCAGTACTTC.

The J gene is TRBJ2-7, the V gene TRBV5-1, with 7 bases matching TRBD1. The CDR3 has 15 amino acids. CDR1 is SGHRS and CDR2 is YFSETQ in the germline V gene. Trimming at V came to 4 bases and at J to 1 base, leaving 8 bases not matched to a gene. CDR3 protein: CASSPRDRLSYEQYF. CDR3 bases: TGCGCCAGCAGCCCCCGGGACAGATTGTCCTACGAGCAGTACTTC. The variable domain in full, completed from reference TRBV5-1 and TRBJ2-7, reads KAGVTQTPRYLIKTRGQQVTLSCSPISGHRSVSWYQQTPGQGLQFLFEYFSETQRNKGNFPGRFSGRQFSNSRSEMNVSTLELGDSALYLCASSPRDRLSYEQYFGPGTRLTVT.

The rearrangement uses TRBV9 and TRBJ2-3; 11 bases align to TRBD2. From germline, CDR1 is SGDLS and CDR2 YYNGEE. The CDR3 totals 16 residues. Trimming removed 1 base from V and 4 bases from J; junction bases left unmatched: 5. Written as DNA, the CDR3 is TGTGCCAGCAGCGTATCTAGCGGGGGGAAGGCAGATACGCAGTATTTT. As protein: CASSVSSGGKADTQYF.

CDR3 residues: CASSLRTPQSGNTIYF. The DNA for the CDR3 is TGTGCCAGCAGTTTACGAACACCACAGTCTGGAAACACCATATATTTT. This rearrangement joins TRBV27 to TRBJ1-3; D gene ambiguous. CDR3 length: 16 amino acids. Between the trimmed V and J ends, which lost 2 bases and 1 base, there was a span of 12 bases. CDR1 and CDR2 (germline): MNHEY, SMNVEV (reference sequence).

This clone was seen only a few times. The V and J genes are TRBV18 and TRBJ2-1, with TRBD1 as a possible D gene (5 bases). CDR1 is KGHSH and CDR2 is LQKENI in the germline V gene. The ends were cut back, 3 bases at V and 8 bases at J, with 14 bases in the middle. This CDR3 is 14 amino acids long. The CDR3 sequence is CASSPKGFLDEQFF. Written as DNA, the CDR3 is TGTGCCAGCTCACCCAAGGGGTTTCTTGATGAGCAGTTCTTC.

The chain is built from TRBV29-1 and TRBJ2-1; the D is unclear. The CDR3 is 11 residues long. Trimming pared 2 bases from V and 4 bases from J, leaving 3 bases between. Per the germline V gene, CDR1 is SQVTM and CDR2 is ANQGSEA. The CDR3 loop is CSVEPYNEQFF. Written as DNA, the CDR3 is TGCAGCGTTGAACCTTACAATGAGCAGTTCTTC.

This chain connects TRBV19 to TRBJ1-4; 9 bases line up with TRBD1. Germline CDR1 reads LNHDA; CDR2 reads SQIVND (reference sequence). V lost 6 bases and J lost 4; bases outside the gene matches: 3. The CDR3 sequence is 14 residues long. The CDR3 nucleotides read TGTGCCAGTAGGGAGGGACAGGGTAATGAAAAACTGTTTTTT. Translating it yields CASREGQGNEKLFF.

The J gene is TRBJ1-1, the V gene TRBV15, with 7 positions matching TRBD1. V lost 0 bases, J lost 2 bases, and 6 bases stayed unmatched. The length of the CDR3 is 16 residues. Per germline, CDR1 LNHNV and CDR2 YYDKDF (reference sequence). CDR3 residues: CATSRDRGGYNTEAFF. The CDR3 bases are TGTGCCACCAGCAGAGATAGAGGGGGCTACAACACTGAAGCTTTCTTT. Full variable domain (outside the CDR3, taken from reference TRBV15 and TRBJ1-1): DAMVIQNPRYQVTQFGKPVTLSCSQTLNHNVMYWYQQKSSQAPKLLFHYYDKDFNNEADTPDNFQSRRPNTSFCFLDIRSPGLGDTAMYLCATSRDRGGYNTEAFFGQGTRLTVV.

CDR3 sequence reads: CATRTGNDEQYF. The CDR3 coding sequence is TGTGCCACCCGGACAGGAAACGACGAGCAGTACTTC. The J gene is TRBJ2-7, the V gene TRBV10-3, with TRBD1 matching over 7 bases. This CDR3 is built from 12 residues. The ends lost 10 bases at V and 5 bases at J; junction bases unmatched: 8. Germline V gene data show CDR1 as ENHRY and CDR2 as SYGVKD.

This clone has a handful of counts. The chain recombines TRBV5-6 with TRBJ2-1; 7 bases map to TRBD2. The germline V gene has CDR1 SGHDT and CDR2 YYEEEE. CDR3 length: 15 residues. V lost 2 bases and J lost 7; bases outside the gene matches: 9. The CDR3 coding sequence is TGTGCCAGCAGCTTAGGTTGGGGGGGTGGAAATGAGCAGTTCTTC. This translates into CASSLGWGGGNEQFF.

The chain uses TRBV5-1 and TRBJ1-2; 12 nucleotides agree with TRBD1. V was clipped by 0 bases and J by 8 bases; unmatched bases: 11. The CDR3 length is 17 residues. CDR1 and CDR2 (germline): SGHRS, YFSETQ. The CDR3 DNA reads TGCGCCAGCAGCTTGGATCCTCCGGGACAGGGGGCGCAAGGCTACACCTTC. This translates into CASSLDPPGQGAQGYTF. Complete variable domain (other parts from reference TRBV5-1 and TRBJ1-2): KAGVTQTPRYLIKTRGQQVTLSCSPISGHRSVSWYQQTPGQGLQFLFEYFSETQRNKGNFPGRFSGRQFSNSRSEMNVSTLELGDSALYLCASSLDPPGQGAQGYTFGSGTRLTVV.